This T cell receptor (beta chain) was identified in a study of shared clonotypes between healthy human individuals. For the study at large: Aged 18 to 49, the donors were a couple of women and three men. A donor's plate count was three for CD4 naive and three for CD4 memory; CD8 naive had two and CD8 memory one.

Sequenced by immunoSEQ multiplex PCR; TCRdb stores in-frame clones only, minus some. The table includes 2 million to 2.5 million clones, 85% to 95% detected once. The V and J ends lost 7 bases and 2 bases respectively, with 9 bases between them. Germline-derived CDR1 and CDR2 are LNHDA and SQIVND (reference sequence). This CDR3 contains 12 residues. V gene TRBV19 combines with J gene TRBJ2-7; D gene ambiguous. The sequencing input was naive CD4+ T cells from PBMCs. Noted subset: CD45RA+ positively selected. The TCR originated in a man between 18 and 35 years old in good health. Some clones in this sample may be carry-over from other donors' samples. Here the CDR3 DNA reads TGTGCCAGTATTGCCAGGCCCTACGAGCAGTACTTC. Translating it yields CASIARPYEQYF.